This section outlines one T cell receptor (beta chain) sequence together with its context. The antigen remains undetermined. For naive CD8 T cells, sorting used the CD8+CD4-CCR7+CD45RA+ phenotype. The ends were cut back, 3 bases at V and 5 bases at J, with 11 bases in the middle. CDR1 SGDLS and CDR2 YYNGEE come from the germline V gene. The CDR3 is made up of 13 amino acids. Methods described previously were used for bulk TCR libraries, and listed TCR primers were applied. MiXCR, applied by TCRdb to the PCR reads, yields one record per CDR3 protein. The sample has 300,000 to 350,000 distinct CDR3 sequences; about 20% are singletons. The data originate from a study of molecular identifiers for immune sequencing clone quantification. Findings of the study overall: Spiked Jurkat TCR RNA from one cell was reportedly detectable among some 1 million naive cells. The share of molecules held by clones above 20 RNA copies was over 99% in effector cells and under 1% in naive cells.

The source is a human donor in good health. Some libraries in this study had Jurkat cell RNA spiked in. Sequenced input: naive CD8+ T cells from blood, with Jurkat cell RNA spiked in. Subset: FACS-sorted CD8+CD4-CCR7+CD45RA+ naive T cells. This chain connects TRBV9 to TRBJ1-1; no definite D call. CDR3 in DNA: TGTGCCAGCAGCGGGGAGATTAATACTGAAGCTTTCTTT. The encoded protein is CASSGEINTEAFF.